This entry lists 25 T cell receptor beta chains sequenced from one sample in a study of T-cell reconstitution after alpha-beta-depleted transplantation in children. Unique molecular identifiers were incorporated during preparation of the TCRbeta library. TCRdb analysed the PCR reads with MiXCR anew, one entry per CDR3 protein. The table records about 260,000 distinct CDR3 sequences, 11% of them present only once. Sequences were derived from peripheral blood, sampled 180 days after TCRalphabeta/CD19-depleted stem cell transplant. Source of these receptors: a male patient aged 2 to 9 who had a stem cell transplant for chronic granulomatous disease, so the T cells may come from the graft donor.

This clonotype has a count of ten or more. The rearrangement links TRBV29-1 to TRBJ2-2; D remains unclear. Germline lookup yields CDR1 SQVTM and CDR2 ANQGSEA. Trimming left V 5 bases short and J 2 bases short, with 9 bases between. The CDR3 has 13 amino acids. CDR3 protein: CSVSFKNTGELFF. The CDR3 DNA reads TGCAGCGTTTCTTTTAAAAACACCGGGGAGCTGTTTTTT.

This clonotype was counted ten times or more. This chain connects TRBV12-3 or TRBV12-4 to TRBJ2-1, with TRBD1 as a possible D gene (6 bases). V gave up 5 bases and J gave up 4 bases, with 12 bases separating them. The CDR3 length is 14 residues. In nucleotides, the CDR3 is TGTGCCAGCAGTACGAGTGGACAGTACAATGAGCAGTTCTTC. As protein: CASSTSGQYNEQFF.

This clonotype was seen ten or more times. The chain couples TRBV7-8 to TRBJ2-1; TRBD2 aligns across 8 bases. V gave up 5 bases and J gave up 3 bases; unmatched junction bases: 6. The CDR3 sequence is 15 residues long. Germline-derived CDR1 and CDR2 are SGHVS and FQNEAQ. The CDR3 here is CASSRTGTSYNEQFF. The CDR3 nucleotides are TGTGCCAGCAGCCGCACCGGGACTAGCTACAATGAGCAGTTCTTC.

This chain joins TRBV19 and TRBJ2-7; 7 bases are a match to TRBD1. This CDR3 spans 14 amino acids. Germline V gives CDR1 LNHDA, CDR2 SQIVND (reference sequence). V shed 4 bases and J 2 bases; nucleotides not matched to a gene: 5. The CDR3 loop reads CASSTTRGTYEQYF. The CDR3 coding sequence is TGTGCCAGTAGTACTACCAGGGGGACCTACGAGCAGTACTTC.

This clonotype was detected many times. The chain carries TRBV20-1 and TRBJ1-1; possible D gene TRBD1, 5 bases. CDR3 length: 14 residues. CDR1 is DFQATT and CDR2 is SNEGSKA in the germline V gene (reference sequence). The V end lost 3 bases, the J end lost 1 base, and 12 bases lay between the germline ends. CDR3 in amino acids: CSASRDGQNTEAFF. The DNA of the CDR3 is TGCAGTGCTAGCCGAGACGGACAGAACACTGAAGCTTTCTTT.

This clonotype was observed at least ten times. V and J are TRBV5-1 and TRBJ2-7, with a possible D match to TRBD1 (6 bases). The germline V gene has CDR1 SGHRS and CDR2 YFSETQ. The CDR3 is 13 residues long. The V gene lost 4 bases and the J gene lost 3 bases, with 11 bases spanning the gap. CDR3 coding DNA: TGCGCCAGCAGCCAGGACAGCTACTACGAGCAGTACTTC. Residues: CASSQDSYYEQYF.

V gene TRBV7-9 combines with J gene TRBJ2-3; D not certain. This CDR3 contains 15 residues. Germline CDR1 is SEHNR and CDR2 is FQNEAQ (reference sequence). V was pared by 3 bases and J by 4 bases, with 14 bases between. Here the CDR3 DNA reads TGTGCCAGCAGCTTTTCTGGTGCCTTTCCAGATACGCAGTATTTT. This sequence encodes CASSFSGAFPDTQYF.

This clonotype was observed at least ten times. The chain uses TRBV6-2 or TRBV6-3 and TRBJ2-5; D unclear. Germline loops: CDR1 MNHEY, CDR2 SVGEGT. Trimming removed 4 bases from V and 0 bases from J, with 6 bases in between. The CDR3 covers 13 residues. The CDR3 is CASSFVDQETQYF. The CDR3 DNA sequence: TGTGCCAGCAGTTTCGTGGACCAAGAGACCCAGTACTTC.

This clonotype was seen ten or more times. This rearrangement joins TRBV29-1 to TRBJ2-2; maybe TRBD1 (5 bases). The V end lost 3 bases, the J end lost 4 bases, and 12 bases lay between the germline ends. CDR3 length equals 14 residues. The germline gives CDR1 SQVTM, CDR2 ANQGSEA. CDR3 protein: CSVETVDPTGELFF. CDR3 DNA: TGCAGCGTTGAGACAGTGGATCCCACCGGGGAGCTGTTTTTT.

This clonotype was seen ten or more times. The chain carries TRBV27 and TRBJ2-5; TRBD2 is a possible D gene (6 bases). The CDR3 is 15 residues long. V lost 6 bases and J lost 2, with 16 bases in between. CDR1 and CDR2 (germline): MNHEY, SMNVEV (reference sequence). In DNA, the CDR3 is TGTGCCAGCAGCCGATTCACCGGGACTCAAGAGACCCAGTACTTC. Translated: CASSRFTGTQETQYF.

This clonotype has a count of ten or more. The chain has TRBV20-1 and TRBJ2-7, with 7 nucleotides matching TRBD1. The CDR3 is made up of 11 amino acids. The V gene's germline CDR1 is DFQATT and CDR2 SNEGSKA (reference sequence). Germline trimming cut 3 bases from V and 4 bases from J; bases unmatched to any gene: 0. CDR3 sequence: CSARTGYEQYF. In DNA form, the CDR3 reads TGCAGTGCTAGGACAGGGTACGAGCAGTACTTC.

This chain joins TRBV5-1 and TRBJ2-1; 8 nucleotides agree with TRBD2. After removal of 4 bases from V and 2 bases from J, the junction contained 20 bases not matched to a gene. Germline values: CDR1 SGHRS, CDR2 YFSETQ. The CDR3 is made up of 20 amino acids. This CDR3 is CASSRVMSGSPRETYNEQFF. In nucleotides, the CDR3 is TGCGCCAGCAGCCGCGTAATGAGCGGGAGTCCCCGAGAAACCTACAATGAGCAGTTCTTC.

Of note for this clonotype: A much larger clonotype is one base distant, so this may be a read error. The V gene is TRBV20-1, the J gene TRBJ1-3; weak D call: TRBD1 (5 bases). From germline, CDR1 is DFQATT and CDR2 SNEGSKA (reference sequence). The CDR3 runs 17 residues. The CDR3 nucleotides read TGCAGTGCTAGAGATCGGGTCGGGGGGAACTCTGGAAACACCTTATATTTT. It codes for CSARDRVGGNSGNTLYF.

This clonotype was counted many times. The chain carries TRBV28 and TRBJ2-5; unclear D gene. The CDR3 extends over 13 amino acids. The ends were cut back, 2 bases at V and 7 bases at J, with 11 bases in the middle. In germline, CDR1 is MDHEN, CDR2 SYDVKM. DNA for the CDR3: TGTGCCAGCAGTTTAACCCCCCATGGGACCCAGTACTTC. It encodes CASSLTPHGTQYF.

This clonotype has ten or more counts. This chain links TRBV28 with TRBJ1-1; 10 bases map to TRBD1. CDR3 length: 16 residues. Germline V CDR1 and CDR2: MDHEN, SYDVKM. Trimming removed 5 bases from V and 6 bases from J; junction bases left unmatched: 12. For the CDR3, the DNA is TGTGCCAGCAGTCTTCCCCCGGGACAGGGGCGCGCTGAAGCTTTCTTT. This translates into CASSLPPGQGRAEAFF.

The table lists this clonotype with many counts. V gene TRBV12-5 combines with J gene TRBJ2-3; possibly TRBD2 for D (5 bases). Trimming left V 5 bases short and J 5 bases short, with 17 bases between. Germline loops: CDR1 LGHNT, CDR2 FRNRAP. The CDR3 extends over 15 amino acids. The CDR3 DNA reads as TGTGCTAGTGGTCTAGATAGAGGGTATCGAGATACGCAGTATTTT. It encodes CASGLDRGYRDTQYF.

This clonotype occurred many times. The V call is TRBV7-2, the J call TRBJ2-3; D is unclear. Germline CDR1 reads SGHTA; CDR2 reads FQGNSA. The CDR3 consists of 13 residues. V lost 3 bases to trimming and J lost 5 bases, with 9 bases between them. The CDR3 is CASSFETIDTQYF. DNA for the CDR3: TGTGCCAGCAGCTTCGAAACTATAGATACGCAGTATTTT. Complete variable domain (other parts from reference TRBV7-2 and TRBJ2-3): GAGVSQSPSNKVTEKGKDVELRCDPISGHTALYWYRQSLGQGLEFLIYFQGNSAPDKSGLPSDRFSAERTGGSVSTLTIQRTQQEDSAVYLCASSFETIDTQYFGPGTRLTVL.

This clonotype was counted at least ten times. The chain joins TRBV12-3 or TRBV12-4 to TRBJ2-5; D is unclear. Deletions cut 3 bases from V and 2 bases from J, with 7 bases between. The CDR3 runs 13 residues. The DNA for the CDR3 is TGTGCCAGCAGTTTCAGTTTGCAAGAGACCCAGTACTTC. Its protein product is CASSFSLQETQYF.

This clonotype was recorded many times. The rearrangement links TRBV6-1 to TRBJ2-3; D is perhaps TRBD1 (7 bases). Trimming stripped 5 bases from V and 0 bases from J, with 18 bases between. This CDR3 region has 17 residues. Germline values: CDR1 MNHNS, CDR2 SASEGT. The CDR3 loop is CASSITYRGGSTDTQYF. The CDR3 nucleotides read TGTGCCAGCAGTATTACCTACAGGGGAGGTAGCACAGATACGCAGTATTTT.

This clonotype was observed many times. The chain links TRBV29-1 to TRBJ2-3, with D perhaps TRBD1 (5 bases). The CDR3 has 12 residues. Germline V CDR1 and CDR2: SQVTM, ANQGSEA. V dropped 3 bases and J dropped 1 base, with 5 bases sitting between them. The DNA for the CDR3 is TGCAGCGTTGAGGGGCGCACAGATACGCAGTATTTT. It encodes CSVEGRTDTQYF.

The table lists this clonotype with many counts. This chain uses TRBV12-3 or TRBV12-4 with TRBJ2-2; TRBD1 aligns across 7 bases. The junction had 8 bases not matched to a gene; V was cut back by 5 bases and J by 2 bases. CDR3 length: 16 residues. The CDR3 DNA reads TGTGCCAGCAGTCCTCAGGGGGAGCTCAACACCGGGGAGCTGTTTTTT. Amino acids: CASSPQGELNTGELFF.

This clonotype was counted ten times or more. The V call is TRBV12-3 or TRBV12-4, the J call TRBJ2-7, with D possibly being TRBD2 (5 bases). With 5 bases removed from V and 3 bases from J, the gap between germline ends came to 17 bases. This CDR3 has 15 amino acids. CDR3 DNA: TGTGCCAGCAGTGATAAAGTGGCTAGCAGCTACGAGCAGTACTTC. Protein sequence: CASSDKVASSYEQYF.

This clonotype was seen at least ten times. V usage is TRBV5-1 and J usage is TRBJ1-6, with TRBD1 identical over 7 bases. There are 17 residues in the CDR3. Germline loops: CDR1 SGHRS, CDR2 YFSETQ. J was trimmed by 0 bases and V by 1 base; bases with no gene match: 4. The CDR3: CASSLTGDLSYNSPLHF. The CDR3 region has the DNA TGCGCCAGCAGCTTGACAGGGGACCTCTCCTATAATTCACCCCTCCACTTT.

This clonotype was counted ten times or more. V gene TRBV20-1 combines with J gene TRBJ2-7, with a possible D match to TRBD2 (6 bases). Trimming left V 1 base short and J 7 bases short, with 14 bases between. The CDR3 spans 13 residues. The germline V gene has CDR1 DFQATT and CDR2 SNEGSKA (reference sequence). CDR3 nucleotides: TGCAGTGCTAGAGCGGATTTCGGAGGGGAGCAGTACTTC. Translating gives CSARADFGGEQYF.

This clonotype was seen many times. V is TRBV12-3 or TRBV12-4 and J is TRBJ2-2, with D perhaps matching TRBD2 (6 bases). The CDR3 runs 12 residues. V lost 8 bases and J 6 bases, leaving 10 bases between the germline ends. CDR3 loop: CASCGVAGELFF. In nucleotides, the CDR3 is TGTGCCAGCTGCGGGGTCGCCGGGGAGCTGTTTTTT.